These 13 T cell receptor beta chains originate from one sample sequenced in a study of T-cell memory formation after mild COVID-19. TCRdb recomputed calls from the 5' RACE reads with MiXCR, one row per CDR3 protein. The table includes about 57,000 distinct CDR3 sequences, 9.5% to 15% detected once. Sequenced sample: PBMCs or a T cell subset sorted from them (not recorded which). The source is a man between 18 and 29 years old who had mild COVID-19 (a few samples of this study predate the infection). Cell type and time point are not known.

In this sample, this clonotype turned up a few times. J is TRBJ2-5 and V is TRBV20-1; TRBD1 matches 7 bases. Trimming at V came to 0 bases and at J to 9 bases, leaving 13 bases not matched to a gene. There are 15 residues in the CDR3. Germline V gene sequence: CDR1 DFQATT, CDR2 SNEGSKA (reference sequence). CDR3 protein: CSARDKSGGYRAQYF. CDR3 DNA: TGCAGTGCTAGAGATAAGTCAGGGGGATATAGAGCCCAGTACTTC.

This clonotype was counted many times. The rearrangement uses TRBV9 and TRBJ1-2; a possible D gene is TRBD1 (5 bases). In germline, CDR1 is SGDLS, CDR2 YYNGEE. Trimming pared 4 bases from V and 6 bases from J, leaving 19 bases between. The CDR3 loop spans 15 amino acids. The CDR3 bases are TGTGCCAGCAGCCCCGGTGGTAGGGGCGGCGATGGCTACACCTTC. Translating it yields CASSPGGRGGDGYTF. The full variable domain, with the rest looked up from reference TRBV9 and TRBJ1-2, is DSGVTQTPKHLITATGQRVTLRCSPRSGDLSVYWYQQSLDQGLQFLIQYYNGEERAKGNILERFSAQQFPDLHSELNLSSLELGDSALYFCASSPGGRGGDGYTFGSGTRLTVV.

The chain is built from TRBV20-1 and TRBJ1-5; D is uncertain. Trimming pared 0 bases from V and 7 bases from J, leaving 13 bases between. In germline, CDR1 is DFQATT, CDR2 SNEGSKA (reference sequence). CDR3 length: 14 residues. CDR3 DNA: TGCAGTGCTAGAGATTTAAGGGAGAAACAGCCCCAGCATTTT. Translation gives CSARDLREKQPQHF.

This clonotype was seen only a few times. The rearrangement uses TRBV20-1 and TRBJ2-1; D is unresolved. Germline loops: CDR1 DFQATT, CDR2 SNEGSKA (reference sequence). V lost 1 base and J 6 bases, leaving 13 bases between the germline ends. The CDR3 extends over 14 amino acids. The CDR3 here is CSARGPSLGNEQFF. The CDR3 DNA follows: TGCAGTGCTAGAGGTCCCTCCCTGGGCAATGAGCAGTTCTTC.

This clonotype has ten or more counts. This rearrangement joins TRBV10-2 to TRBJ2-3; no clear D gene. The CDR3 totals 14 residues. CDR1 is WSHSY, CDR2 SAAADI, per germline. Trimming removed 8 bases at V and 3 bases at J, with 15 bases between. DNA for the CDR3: TGCGCCAGCGGCTCCTCCTATAGAACAGATACGCAGTATTTT. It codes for CASGSSYRTDTQYF.

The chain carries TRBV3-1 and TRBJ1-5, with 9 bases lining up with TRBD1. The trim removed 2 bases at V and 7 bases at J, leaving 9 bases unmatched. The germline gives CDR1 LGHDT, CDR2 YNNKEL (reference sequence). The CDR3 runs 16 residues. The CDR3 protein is CASSQTGTGIRQPQHF. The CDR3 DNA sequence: TGTGCCAGCAGCCAAACCGGGACAGGGATTCGGCAGCCCCAGCATTTT.

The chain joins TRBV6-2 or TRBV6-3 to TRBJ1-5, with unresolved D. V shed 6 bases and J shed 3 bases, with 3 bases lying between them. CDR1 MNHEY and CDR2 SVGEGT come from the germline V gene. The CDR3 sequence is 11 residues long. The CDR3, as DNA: TGTGCCAGCAGCCCCAATCAGCCCCAGCATTTT. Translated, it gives CASSPNQPQHF.

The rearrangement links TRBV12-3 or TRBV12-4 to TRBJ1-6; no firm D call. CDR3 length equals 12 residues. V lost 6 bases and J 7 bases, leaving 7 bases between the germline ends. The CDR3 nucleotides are TGTGCCAGCAGCCGCTCAAATTCACCCCTCCACTTT. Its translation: CASSRSNSPLHF.

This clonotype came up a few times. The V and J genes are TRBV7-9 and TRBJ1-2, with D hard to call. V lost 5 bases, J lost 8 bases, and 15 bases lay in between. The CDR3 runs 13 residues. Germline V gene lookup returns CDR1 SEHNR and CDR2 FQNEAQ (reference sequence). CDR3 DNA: TGTGCCAGCAGCGTATCGGGCCTGGAGGGCTACACCTTC. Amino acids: CASSVSGLEGYTF.

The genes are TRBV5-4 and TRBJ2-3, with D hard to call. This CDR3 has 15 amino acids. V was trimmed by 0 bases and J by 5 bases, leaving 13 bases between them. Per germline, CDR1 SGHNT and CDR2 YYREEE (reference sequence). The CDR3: CASSLAMRWGDTQYF. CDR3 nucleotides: TGTGCCAGCAGCTTGGCCATGAGGTGGGGAGATACGCAGTATTTT.

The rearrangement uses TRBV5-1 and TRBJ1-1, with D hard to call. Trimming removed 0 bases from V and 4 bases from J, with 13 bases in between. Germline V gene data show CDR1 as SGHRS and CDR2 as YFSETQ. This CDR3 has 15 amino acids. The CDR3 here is CASSLEAGPSTEAFF. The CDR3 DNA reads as TGCGCCAGCAGCTTGGAGGCAGGACCGAGCACTGAAGCTTTCTTT.

DNA for the CDR3: TGTGCCAGCAGTCCGTTTCGAACCCCGCCCAAAAACATTCAGTACTTC. Its translation is CASSPFRTPPKNIQYF. The rearrangement uses TRBV6-5 and TRBJ2-4; D unclear. Trimming removed 5 bases from V and 2 bases from J, with 16 bases in between. CDR1 is MNHEY, CDR2 SVGAGI, per germline. The CDR3 loop spans 16 amino acids.

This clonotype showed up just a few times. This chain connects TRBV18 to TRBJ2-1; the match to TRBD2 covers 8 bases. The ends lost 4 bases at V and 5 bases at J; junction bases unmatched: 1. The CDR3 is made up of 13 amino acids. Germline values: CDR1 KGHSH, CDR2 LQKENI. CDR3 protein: CASSHGGDNEQFF. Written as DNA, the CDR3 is TGTGCCAGCTCACACGGGGGGGACAATGAGCAGTTCTTC.